This TCR beta chain was captured by sequencing in a study of blood T cell repertoires in COVID-19. Study background: COVID-19 samples, acute and convalescent, were from the United States, Italy and Spain. Sources were T cells, B-cell-depleted T cells, or PBMCs; the material itself was cDNA or gDNA.

Authors' methods: Amplified reference gene primers provided the basis for estimating nucleated cell counts. Here immunoSEQ multiplex PCR was the method, and the copy in TCRdb shows in-frame clones only, minus some. The V and J calls and clone size are taken from that table; D and trimming were inferred from the DNA. The data hold more than 130,000 clones, with approximately 91% observed a single time. This CDR3 region has 14 residues. V lost 5 bases and J lost 4; bases outside the gene matches: 7. CDR1 SGHTA and CDR2 FQGNSA come from the germline V gene. V is TRBV7-2 and J is TRBJ1-2, with 7 bases aligning to TRBD1. This clonotype was sampled from a man aged 45 to 65 with active or convalescent COVID-19. Sequencing input: peripheral blood. DNA of the CDR3: TGTGCCAGCAGCCCAACGACAGGGTCCTATGGCTACACCTTC. It encodes CASSPTTGSYGYTF.